These 24 T cell receptor beta chains came from one sample sequenced in a study of T cell responses to AZD1222 COVID-19 vaccine. Using immunoSEQ multiplex PCR, the repertoire was profiled, and TCRdb retains in-frame clones only, with some absent. The sample holds about 92,000 clones; about 89% are singletons and the top ten take 6% to 9%. Sequenced here: peripheral blood, sampled on day 0 of AZD1222 vaccination. These receptors originate from an adult in good health.

CDR3 region: CASSIQTVSYEQYF. The CDR3 region has the DNA TGTGCCAGTAGTATCCAGACGGTGTCCTACGAGCAGTACTTC. This chain uses TRBV19 with TRBJ2-7, with no clear D. V lost 3 bases to trimming and J lost 1 base, with 10 bases between them. In germline, CDR1 is LNHDA, CDR2 SQIVND (reference sequence). CDR3 length equals 14 residues.

The V and J genes are TRBV28 and TRBJ1-3, with 9 bases lining up with TRBD1. Trimming took 5 bases from V and 2 from J; bases not matched to a gene: 4. Germline loops: CDR1 MDHEN, CDR2 SYDVKM. This CDR3 has 15 amino acids. The CDR3 DNA reads as TGTGCCAGCAGTCCTAGGACAGGGGCTGGAAACACCATATATTTT. It specifies CASSPRTGAGNTIYF.

The rearrangement joins TRBV5-8 to TRBJ1-1; D possibly corresponds to TRBD1 (6 bases). Germline V lookup: CDR1 SGHTS, CDR2 YDEGEE. The CDR3 totals 12 residues. The V end was cut by 0 bases, the J end by 10 bases, with 10 bases between. CDR3 bases: TGTGCCAGCAGCTTGGTCAGGGGAGTAGCTTTCTTT. Encoded protein: CASSLVRGVAFF.

V usage is TRBV2 and J usage is TRBJ1-4; a weak D match, TRBD1 (6 bases). Germline CDR1 is SNHLY and CDR2 is FYNNEI. This CDR3 has 14 amino acids. Trimming pared 7 bases from V and 6 bases from J, leaving 15 bases between. This chain's CDR3 is CASIAQGFYEKLFF. CDR3 in DNA: TGTGCCAGCATCGCTCAGGGGTTCTATGAAAAACTGTTTTTT.

This chain uses TRBV2 with TRBJ2-3; D perhaps matches TRBD1 (6 bases). This CDR3 contains 14 residues. Trimming pared 6 bases from V and 1 base from J, leaving 11 bases between. Per the germline V gene, CDR1 is SNHLY and CDR2 is FYNNEI. CDR3 sequence reads: CASRRWGRTDTQYF. The CDR3 DNA reads as TGTGCCAGCAGGCGATGGGGGCGCACAGATACGCAGTATTTT.

The J gene is TRBJ2-1, the V gene TRBV29-1; D could derive from TRBD1 or TRBD2 (5 bases each). CDR3 size: 12 residues. The germline CDR1 and CDR2 sequences are SQVTM and ANQGSEA. Trimming cost V 3 bases and J 6 bases, with 9 bases left between them. CDR3 bases: TGCAGCGTTGAGGGGACGGGCAATGAGCAGTTCTTC. Translating it yields CSVEGTGNEQFF.

This sequence joins TRBV6-4 and TRBJ2-1; D remains unclear. The CDR3 consists of 13 residues. Germline V gene data show CDR1 as MRHNA and CDR2 as SNTAGT. The V end lost 0 bases, the J end lost 5 bases, and 5 bases lay between the germline ends. The CDR3 region is CASSDSSNNEQFF. CDR3 sequence (DNA): TGTGCCAGCAGTGACTCGAGCAACAATGAGCAGTTCTTC.

The chain recombines TRBV27 with TRBJ2-6; 9 bases are a match to TRBD1. The junction had 7 bases not matched to a gene; V was cut back by 5 bases and J by 5 bases. CDR3 length: 16 amino acids. Germline V gene sequence: CDR1 MNHEY, CDR2 SMNVEV (reference sequence). CDR3 coding DNA: TGTGCCAGCAGTCCTGGGACAGGGTCCTGGGCCAACGTCCTGACTTTC. Amino acids: CASSPGTGSWANVLTF.

The V and J genes are TRBV11-2 and TRBJ1-5; D is possibly TRBD1 (6 bases). The V end lost 1 base, the J end lost 3 bases, and 19 bases lay between the germline ends. The CDR3 has 18 amino acids. The V gene's germline CDR1 is SGHAT and CDR2 FQNNGV. The CDR3 spells CASSLGFGGGLLNQPQHF. CDR3 sequence (DNA): TGTGCCAGCAGCTTAGGATTTGGGGGGGGCCTCCTCAATCAGCCCCAGCATTTT.

The chain uses TRBV6-5 and TRBJ1-3, with TRBD1 as a possible D gene (6 bases). This CDR3 is 16 amino acids long. Germline V gene sequence: CDR1 MNHEY, CDR2 SVGAGI. V lost 4 bases to trimming and J lost 3 bases, with 16 bases between them. The CDR3 DNA is TGTGCCAGCAGTTTGGGGCTGACAGGCGATGGAAACACCATATATTTT. Translating it yields CASSLGLTGDGNTIYF.

The rearrangement links TRBV28 to TRBJ1-1; no definite D call. CDR3 length: 13 amino acids. CDR1 MDHEN and CDR2 SYDVKM come from the germline V gene. Trimming cost V 2 bases and J 1 base, with 5 bases left between them. The CDR3 coding sequence is TGTGCCAGCAGTTTAGACACGAACACTGAAGCTTTCTTT. Encoded protein: CASSLDTNTEAFF.

This clone was seen once. The chain employs TRBV7-2 and TRBJ1-6; possibly TRBD1 for D (5 bases). The germline V gene has CDR1 SGHTA and CDR2 FQGNSA. There are 15 residues in the CDR3. Trimming cost V 2 bases and J 6 bases, with 11 bases left between them. The CDR3 here is CASSLLGQGNSPLHF. CDR3 nucleotide sequence: TGTGCCAGCAGCTTATTAGGGCAGGGTAATTCACCCCTCCACTTT.

This chain links TRBV14 with TRBJ1-3; no clear D. The CDR3 runs 14 residues. CDR1 and CDR2 (germline): SGHDN, FVKESK. V was pared by 0 bases and J by 7 bases, with 10 bases between. The CDR3 DNA sequence: TGTGCCAGCAGCCAAGATTGGCAGTGGAACACCATATATTTT. This translates into CASSQDWQWNTIYF.

The chain couples TRBV11-2 to TRBJ1-6, with no clear D. The CDR3 contains 18 residues. Germline V gene data show CDR1 as SGHAT and CDR2 as FQNNGV. Trimming shortened V by 2 bases and J by 0 bases, and 14 bases separated the two germline ends. The CDR3 DNA sequence: TGTGCCAGCAGCTTACGGGCAGGTGGGAGCTCCTATAATTCACCCCTCCACTTT. Amino acids: CASSLRAGGSSYNSPLHF.

J is TRBJ1-6 and V is TRBV4-2, with unresolved D. V gave up 0 bases and J gave up 9 bases, with 15 bases separating them. Germline assignment: CDR1 LGHNA and CDR2 YNFKEQ. The CDR3 spans 16 residues. The DNA of the CDR3 is TGTGCCAGCAGCCAAGAAACCCCCCTCACGAGTTCACCCCTCCACTTT. This translates into CASSQETPLTSSPLHF.

This clone has only one observation. The rearrangement links TRBV7-2 to TRBJ2-7, with unresolved D. The CDR3 sequence is 14 residues long. Per germline, CDR1 SGHTA and CDR2 FQGNSA. V dropped 4 bases and J dropped 2 bases, with 12 bases sitting between them. The CDR3 DNA is TGTGCCAGCAGCTCACCGCGTCGGCCCTACGAGCAGTACTTC. Its translation is CASSSPRRPYEQYF.

The chain recombines TRBV9 with TRBJ2-1; weak D call: TRBD2 (5 bases). The CDR3 is 12 amino acids. Germline loops: CDR1 SGDLS, CDR2 YYNGEE. Trimming removed 0 bases from V and 13 bases from J, with 11 bases in between. CDR3: CASSVGVEAQFF. The CDR3 DNA follows: TGTGCCAGCAGCGTAGGGGTGGAGGCCCAGTTCTTC.

The chain couples TRBV6-5 to TRBJ1-1; no clear D. The length of the CDR3 is 14 residues. CDR1 is MNHEY and CDR2 is SVGAGI in the germline V gene. V was shortened by 0 bases and J by 6 bases, with 11 bases between the two germline ends. This CDR3 reads CASSYSDKIPEAFF. The CDR3 DNA is TGTGCCAGCAGTTACTCGGATAAGATTCCTGAAGCTTTCTTT.

The chain has TRBV9 and TRBJ2-1, with TRBD2 matching 7 bases. There are 15 residues in the CDR3. CDR1 and CDR2 (germline): SGDLS, YYNGEE. The V and J ends lost 3 bases and 2 bases, in that order; junction bases with no gene match: 5. CDR3: CASSGSAGAYNEQFF. The CDR3 DNA is TGTGCCAGCAGCGGTTCGGCGGGAGCCTACAATGAGCAGTTCTTC.

The chain combines TRBV5-1 with TRBJ1-1; possible D gene TRBD1, 5 bases. Germline CDR1 and CDR2: SGHRS and YFSETQ. The CDR3 runs 13 residues. Trimming pared 7 bases from V and 0 bases from J, leaving 10 bases between. The CDR3, as DNA: TGCGCCAGCTACCAGGGAGTGAACACTGAAGCTTTCTTT. It yields the protein CASYQGVNTEAFF.

The table lists this clone with a few counts. V gene TRBV6-5 combines with J gene TRBJ2-7, with TRBD2 matching 7 bases. Looked up from germline, CDR1 is MNHEY and CDR2 is SVGAGI. The CDR3 sequence is 15 residues long. V trimming: 11 bases; J trimming: 4 bases; junction bases outside the gene matches: 17. The CDR3 region has the DNA TGTGCCGAGATCCCCTGGGAGGGCTCTACGTACGAGCAGTACTTC. Its protein is CAEIPWEGSTYEQYF.

This clone was observed once. The chain employs TRBV6-6 and TRBJ2-7; TRBD1 matches 9 bases. Trimming took 4 bases from V and 2 from J; bases not matched to a gene: 3. The CDR3 covers 14 residues. Germline V CDR1 and CDR2: MNHNY, SVGAGI (reference sequence). The CDR3 spells CASSSRDRAYEQYF. The CDR3 DNA is TGTGCCAGCAGTTCCCGGGACAGGGCCTACGAGCAGTACTTC.

This chain links TRBV4-1 with TRBJ2-7; a weak D match, TRBD1 (6 bases). Trimming cost V 4 bases and J 2 bases, with 9 bases left between them. CDR3 length equals 13 residues. Germline loops: CDR1 MGHRA, CDR2 YSYEKL. The CDR3 nucleotides read TGCGCCAGCAGCCGATGGACAGCCTACGAGCAGTACTTC. It encodes CASSRWTAYEQYF.

The genes are TRBV6-2 or TRBV6-3 and TRBJ1-1; no definite D call. The germline gives CDR1 MNHEY, CDR2 SVGEGT. V shed 6 bases and J shed 8 bases, with 10 bases lying between them. The CDR3 has 11 residues. This chain's CDR3 is CASSTGREAFF. In nucleotides, the CDR3 is TGTGCCAGCAGCACGGGTAGAGAAGCTTTCTTT.